A single sample gave rise to the 13 T cell receptor beta chains below, sequenced in a study of T cell clonality in common variable immunodeficiency. Produced via immunoSEQ multiplex PCR; TCRdb's table is partial and in-frame only. The sample yields 40,000 to 45,000 clones, without any singletons. Sequenced: peripheral blood mononuclear cells. All receptors derive from a person between 18 and 75 years old in good health.

This clone was seen repeatedly, ten times or more. The read halts 3 residues ahead of the CDR3 end, with the missing end drawn from the germline J gene. This rearrangement joins TRBV18 to TRBJ1-1; TRBD1 agrees at 9 bases. The ends lost 4 bases at V and 3 bases at J; junction bases unmatched: 0. Germline lookup yields CDR1 KGHSH and CDR2 LQKENI. The CDR3 runs to 13 residues. The CDR3 sequence: CASSRDRDTEAFF. The part of the CDR3 DNA that was read is TGTGCCAGCTCACGGGACAGGGACACTGAA.

Ten or more counts support this clone. The read stops 3 residues short of the end of the CDR3; the missing end is completed from the germline J gene. This sequence joins TRBV5-1 and TRBJ1-4; tentatively, D is TRBD1 (5 bases). The germline V gene encodes CDR1 SGHRS and CDR2 YFSETQ. The CDR3 spans 15 residues. Deletions cut 0 bases from V and 7 bases from J, with 13 bases between. The DNA read from the CDR3 is TGCGCCAGCAGCTTGGAAGGCGGGGGTGGTGAAAAA. Protein: CASSLEGGGGEK. The full-length CDR3 reads as CASSLEGGGGEKLFF. Full variable domain (missing parts from reference TRBV5-1 and TRBJ1-4): KAGVTQTPRYLIKTRGQQVTLSCSPISGHRSVSWYQQTPGQGLQFLFEYFSETQRNKGNFPGRFSGRQFSNSRSEMNVSTLELGDSALYLCASSLEGGGGEKLFFGSGTQLSVL.

Concerning this clone itself: The CDR3 end lies 3 residues beyond the end of the read and is filled in from the germline J gene. V usage is TRBV11-3 and J usage is TRBJ1-6, with D perhaps TRBD1 (5 bases). Trimming cost V 5 bases and J 5 bases, with 10 bases left between them. CDR3 length: 14 residues. The V gene's germline CDR1 is SGHNT and CDR2 YENEEA. CDR3 region: CASSGQPDNSPLHF. The CDR3 bases that were read are TGTGCCAGCAGCGGACAACCTGATAATTCACCC.

This clone has ten or more counts. The CDR3 is cut off 3 residues early in the read; its end comes from the germline J gene. The V call is TRBV7-9, the J call TRBJ2-7; TRBD1 matches 9 bases. Per the germline V gene, CDR1 is SEHNR and CDR2 is FQNEAQ (reference sequence). This CDR3 contains 15 residues. With V trimmed by 1 base and J by 5 bases, 6 bases remained unmatched. The CDR3 bases that were read are TGTGCCAGCAGCTTAGGAGGGACAGGGAACCACGAG. Encoded protein: CASSLGGTGNHE. The full-length CDR3 reads as CASSLGGTGNHEQYF. Based on the CDR3 plus reference TRBV7-9 and TRBJ2-7, the full variable domain is DTGVSQNPRHKITKRGQNVTFRCDPISEHNRLYWYRQTLGQGPEFLTYFQNEAQLEKSRLLSDRFSAERPKGSFSTLEIQRTEQGDSAMYLCASSLGGTGNHEQYFGPGTRLTVT.

This clone was recorded at least ten times. The read terminates 3 residues ahead of where the CDR3 ends, so the germline J gene completes it. The chain links TRBV7-3 to TRBJ2-2, with TRBD1 matching over 7 bases. Germline CDR1 reads SGHTA; CDR2 reads FQGTGA. The CDR3 contains 14 residues. The V and J ends lost 5 bases and 7 bases, in that order; junction bases with no gene match: 7. Partial CDR3 DNA: TGTGCCAGCAGCCCCAGGGGGAACGGCGGGGAG. Translated, it gives CASSPRGNGGE. The CDR3 in its entirety is CASSPRGNGGELFF.

This clone was recorded many times. The CDR3 extends 3 residues past the end of the read, so its final part is completed from the germline J gene. The chain combines TRBV30 with TRBJ2-2; weak D call: TRBD2 (5 bases). Germline V gives CDR1 GTSNPN, CDR2 SVGIG (reference sequence). The CDR3 has 12 residues. Trimming cost V 5 bases and J 5 bases, with 9 bases left between them. This CDR3 is CAWAAGTGELFF. The DNA read from the CDR3 is TGTGCCTGGGCCGCGGGTACCGGGGAG.

This clone was seen ten or more times. The missing CDR3 end, 3 residues past where the read stops, is filled in from the germline J gene. The gene calls are TRBV2 and TRBJ2-1; 7 positions agree with TRBD1. Per the germline V gene, CDR1 is SNHLY and CDR2 is FYNNEI. The CDR3 length is 14 residues. V was clipped by 6 bases and J by 5 bases; unmatched bases: 7. The CDR3 sequence is CASRLDRDHNEQFF. The part of the CDR3 DNA that was read is TGTGCCAGCAGACTTGACAGGGATCACAATGAG.

In this sample, this clone turned up many times. Read coverage stops 3 residues before the CDR3 terminus; the germline J gene supplies the remainder. The V and J genes are TRBV15 and TRBJ2-7; 7 bases match TRBD1. V gave up 1 base and J gave up 2 bases; unmatched junction bases: 5. Germline V gene data show CDR1 as LNHNV and CDR2 as YYDKDF (reference sequence). This CDR3 is 15 amino acids long. This CDR3 reads CATSRARTGAYEQYF. The part of the CDR3 DNA that was read is TGTGCCACCAGCAGAGCCCGGACAGGAGCCTACGAG.

This clone showed up many times. The read ends 3 residues early relative to the CDR3; the germline J gene fills the gap. This rearrangement joins TRBV30 to TRBJ2-5, with D uncertain. There are 15 residues in the CDR3. Trimming took off 1 base at V and 2 bases at J, with 14 bases between the two ends. Looked up from germline, CDR1 is GTSNPN and CDR2 is SVGIG (reference sequence). The DNA read from the CDR3 is TGTGCCTGGAGTGAAGGAACAGATCTTCAAGAGACC. It codes for CAWSEGTDLQET. The CDR3 in its entirety is CAWSEGTDLQETQYF.

This clone was seen ten or more times. From the germline J gene comes the end of the CDR3, since the read stops 3 residues before it. This chain joins TRBV24-1 and TRBJ2-3; the match to TRBD1 covers 9 bases. CDR3 length equals 16 residues. CDR1 and CDR2 (germline): KGHDR, SFDVKD. The V and J ends lost 2 bases and 7 bases, in that order; junction bases with no gene match: 9. Incomplete CDR3 DNA: TGTGCCACCAGTGATTCTGGGACAGGGCTCAAAAATACG. This gives the protein CATSDSGTGLKNT. The complete CDR3 protein is CATSDSGTGLKNTQYF.

The sample holds many counts of this clone. From the germline J gene comes the end of the CDR3, since the read stops 3 residues before it. V gene TRBV14 combines with J gene TRBJ2-3; TRBD2 might be the D (6 bases). The ends were cut back, 0 bases at V and 3 bases at J, with 16 bases in the middle. The CDR3 covers 17 residues. The germline CDR1 and CDR2 sequences are SGHDN and FVKESK. CDR3 sequence: CASSQDLGLSGTDTQYF. The sequenced CDR3 bases are TGTGCCAGCAGCCAAGATCTGGGACTGAGCGGGACAGATACG.

This clone was observed many times. The read ends 3 residues before the CDR3 terminus; that terminus is restored from the germline J gene. This chain connects TRBV14 to TRBJ2-2; weak D call: TRBD1 (6 bases). There are 17 residues in the CDR3. Per the germline V gene, CDR1 is SGHDN and CDR2 is FVKESK. The V and J ends lost 3 bases and 7 bases respectively, with 21 bases between them. Incomplete CDR3 DNA: TGTGCCAGCAGCCAGCCGAATTTCCCAGGGGCCCACGGGGAG. Translated, it gives CASSQPNFPGAHGE. The full CDR3 is CASSQPNFPGAHGELFF.

This clone has ten or more counts. The covered CDR3 bases are TGTGCCACCACTAGCGGGAGCTACAATGAG. It translates to CATTSGSYNE. The entire CDR3 protein is CATTSGSYNEQFF. This chain joins TRBV10-3 and TRBJ2-1, with 11 bases fitting TRBD2. The read ends 3 residues shy of where the CDR3 ends; the end is completed using the germline J gene. The V gene end was trimmed by 10 bases and the J gene end by 3 bases; junction bases not matched to a gene: 2. This CDR3 spans 13 amino acids. Per the germline V gene, CDR1 is ENHRY and CDR2 is SYGVKD.